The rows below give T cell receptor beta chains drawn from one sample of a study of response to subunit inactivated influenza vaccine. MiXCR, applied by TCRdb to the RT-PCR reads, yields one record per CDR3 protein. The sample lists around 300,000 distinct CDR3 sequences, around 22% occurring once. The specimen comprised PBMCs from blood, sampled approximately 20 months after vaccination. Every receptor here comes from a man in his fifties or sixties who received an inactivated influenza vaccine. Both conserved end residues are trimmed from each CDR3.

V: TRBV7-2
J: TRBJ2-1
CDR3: ASSLGGAWDEQF

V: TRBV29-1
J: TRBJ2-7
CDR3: SVAGGRAGAYEQY

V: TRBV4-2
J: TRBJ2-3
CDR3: ASSQEKREGADTQY

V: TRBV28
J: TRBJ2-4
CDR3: ASSFLRQGLAKNIQY

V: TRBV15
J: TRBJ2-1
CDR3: ATSSRGSSYNEQF

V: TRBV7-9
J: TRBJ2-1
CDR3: ASSLRQGGVNEQF

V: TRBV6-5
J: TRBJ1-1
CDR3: ASSSVNTEAF

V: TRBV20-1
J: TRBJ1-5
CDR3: SARTGTDNQPQH

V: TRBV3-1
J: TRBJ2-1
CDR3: ASSQGGGGLEQF

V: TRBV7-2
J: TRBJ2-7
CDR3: ASSLTGGYYHEQY

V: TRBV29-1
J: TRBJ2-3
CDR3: SVEGLAGTDTQY

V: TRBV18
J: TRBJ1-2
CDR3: ASSPPGAGFTYGYT

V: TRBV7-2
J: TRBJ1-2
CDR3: ASSSSTGRGYT

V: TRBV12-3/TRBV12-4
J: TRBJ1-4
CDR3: ASTLDATNEKLF

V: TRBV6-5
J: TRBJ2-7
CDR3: ASSYSGGVPSGAYEQY

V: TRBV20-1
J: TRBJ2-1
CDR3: SASNNEQF

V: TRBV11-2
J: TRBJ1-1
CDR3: ASSLDRGGSAF

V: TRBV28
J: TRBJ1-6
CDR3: ASSWPNRDRGLRSPLH